The present entry profiles one T cell receptor beta chain with its context. What it binds is not known. These data are taken from a study of cytomegalovirus exposure and HLA in healthy donors. Regarding the study as a whole: A few CMV-associated chains were confirmed in vitro to be specific for CMV antigens. Reported results showed that the classifier diagnosed cytomegalovirus status with high specificity and sensitivity.

Germline assignment: CDR1 SGHRS and CDR2 YFSETQ. The CDR3 is 16 amino acids. Trimming left V 0 bases short and J 0 bases short, with 9 bases between. Profiled with immunoSEQ multiplex PCR; TCRdb holds only in-frame clones, not every one. This table has about 65,000 clones, 92% appearing once. A 120-subject validation cohort, separate from the approximately 670-subject first cohort, supplied the donors. V gene TRBV5-1 combines with J gene TRBJ2-2, with D possibly being TRBD2 (5 bases). Sequencing was done on a sample of PBMCs. The TCR was taken from a woman aged 18-29 years in good health and CMV-seronegative. The CDR3 region has the DNA TGCGCCAGCAGCTTGGAGGACTTATCGAACACCGGGGAGCTGTTTTTT. Translated, it gives CASSLEDLSNTGELFF.